This TCR beta chain appears in the sequencing data of a study of T cell responses to AZD1222 COVID-19 vaccine. The protocol was immunoSEQ multiplex PCR, while the TCRdb copy is restricted to in-frame clones and leaves out a portion. The table shows about 150,000 clones, with 90% occurring only once. After removal of 2 bases from V and 9 bases from J, the junction contained 4 bases not matched to a gene. CDR3 length: 13 amino acids. Per germline, CDR1 ENHRY and CDR2 SYGVKD. This clonotype was obtained from an adult in good health. V gene TRBV10-3 combines with J gene TRBJ2-1, with 7 nucleotides matching TRBD2. Here the sequenced sample was peripheral blood, taken on day 0 of AZD1222 vaccination. The CDR3 nucleotides read TGTGCCATCAGTGAGCGGGGGGAAGGTGAGCAGTTCTTC. This sequence encodes CAISERGEGEQFF.